This entry lists 10 T cell receptor beta chains sequenced from one sample in a study of blood T cells in healthy people across ages. PCR was performed a second time for roughly 7 to 11 cycles using a sample-barcoded 5' primer and a J-beta primer mix. A single record per CDR3 protein comes from TCRdb applying MiXCR to the 5' RACE reads. The sample has approximately 1.5 million distinct CDR3 sequences, approximately 39% seen once. The sequenced sample consisted of blood. The receptors originated from a woman under 30 in good health.

The chain links TRBV29-1 to TRBJ2-5, with D tentatively TRBD2 (5 bases). The J call may not be correct, given that the DNA end is closer to TRBJ2-7. Per the germline V gene, CDR1 is SQVTM and CDR2 is ANQGSEA. The CDR3 sequence is 12 residues long. CDR3 residues: CSVGGPTYEQYF. DNA for the CDR3: TGCAGCGTTGGCGGGCCAACCTACGAGCAGTACTTC.

The rearrangement links TRBV25-1 to TRBJ2-1; TRBD2 is a possible D gene (6 bases). The germline V gene has CDR1 MGHDK and CDR2 SYGVNS. The CDR3 runs 15 residues. The CDR3 here is CAVSGTKFSYNEQFF. The CDR3 region has the DNA TGTGCTGTTAGCGGCACAAAGTTCTCCTACAATGAGCAGTTCTTC.

In its sample, this clonotype was seen a few times. The rearrangement links TRBV12-3 or TRBV12-4 to TRBJ2-5; 7 nucleotides match TRBD2. CDR3 length equals 14 residues. V dropped 5 bases and J dropped 2; count of bases not matched to a gene: 5. The CDR3 is CASSVTGLQETQYF. The CDR3 DNA is TGTGCCAGCAGTGTAACGGGACTACAAGAGACCCAGTACTTC.

The V gene is TRBV20-1, the J gene TRBJ2-7, with 8 bases that match TRBD1. The CDR3 has 13 residues. V lost 6 bases, J lost 0 bases, and 4 bases stayed unmatched. Per the germline V gene, CDR1 is DFQATT and CDR2 is SNEGSKA (reference sequence). CDR3 sequence reads: CSAGQGSSYEQYF. The CDR3 DNA reads TGCAGTGCCGGACAGGGAAGCTCCTACGAGCAGTACTTC.

The chain joins TRBV10-3 to TRBJ1-1; no reliable D call. The CDR3 is 15 amino acids. The germline CDR1 and CDR2 sequences are ENHRY and SYGVKD. The V and J ends lost 6 bases and 5 bases respectively, with 19 bases between them. CDR3 sequence reads: CAISPKGDGKTEAFF. CDR3 DNA: TGTGCCATCAGCCCAAAGGGTGACGGGAAGACTGAAGCTTTCTTT.

This clonotype was recorded a few times. V is TRBV6-2 or TRBV6-3 and J is TRBJ1-2; perhaps TRBD1 as D (6 bases). The length of the CDR3 is 16 residues. CDR1 and CDR2 (germline): MNHEY, SVGEGT. Trimming left V 2 bases short and J 4 bases short, with 17 bases between. The CDR3 sequence is CASSYPETGTIYGYTF. The CDR3 DNA sequence: TGTGCCAGCAGTTACCCGGAGACAGGAACCATCTATGGCTACACCTTC.

The V call is TRBV12-3 or TRBV12-4, the J call TRBJ2-3; D is unresolved. V was trimmed by 2 bases and J by 4 bases, leaving 7 bases between them. This CDR3 has 13 amino acids. CDR3 sequence (DNA): TGTGCCAGCAGTTTATCTGCGGCAGATACGCAGTATTTT. Its translation is CASSLSAADTQYF.

This clonotype has more than one count but fewer than ten. The chain carries TRBV7-2 and TRBJ1-4; no firm D call. The V and J ends lost 0 bases and 8 bases respectively, with 13 bases between them. Germline CDR1 reads SGHTA; CDR2 reads FQGNSA. This CDR3 has 15 amino acids. DNA of the CDR3: TGTGCCAGCAGCTTAGCTGGGCGCGGTTGGGAAAAACTGTTTTTT. It yields the protein CASSLAGRGWEKLFF.

The chain uses TRBV25-1 and TRBJ1-6, with 7 bases that match TRBD1. Germline V gene sequence: CDR1 MGHDK, CDR2 SYGVNS. The trim removed 1 base at V and 7 bases at J, leaving 4 bases unmatched. The length of the CDR3 is 15 residues. CDR3 loop: CASSELGRGNSPLHF. Written as DNA, the CDR3 is TGTGCCAGCAGTGAATTAGGCAGGGGGAATTCACCCCTCCACTTT.

V is TRBV4-3 and J is TRBJ2-5; 12 bases match TRBD2. Trimming removed 4 bases from V and 3 bases from J; junction bases left unmatched: 9. CDR3 size: 17 residues. Per the germline V gene, CDR1 is LGHNA and CDR2 is YSLEER. This CDR3 reads CASSPGLAGLQEETQYF. The CDR3 DNA reads TGCGCCAGCAGCCCAGGACTAGCGGGACTCCAAGAAGAGACCCAGTACTTC.